These T cell receptor beta chains were read from a single sample in a study of healthy donors' naive CD4 and CD8 T cells. TCRdb reanalysed the reads using MiXCR and keeps one entry per CDR3 protein. The repertoire holds about 200,000 distinct CDR3 sequences, with around 70% as singletons. What was sequenced was naive CD4+ and CD8+ T cells sorted from blood, pooled from several donors. The receptors come from a pool of human donors in good health; the sample pools cells from several healthy donors. Each CDR3 is given with its conserved first and last residue. The D gene is left open where the match is weak. Some rows mark clone size as missing; the rest say once, few, many or name a class of expanded clone.

size | D | J | V | DNA | CDR3
few | NA | TRBJ2-3 | TRBV29-1 | TGCAGCACGGGACCAGATACGCAGTATTTT | CSTGPDTQYF
NA | NA | TRBJ2-5 | TRBV7-8 | TGTGCCAGCATCTCCAGAGGGTACCAAGAGACCCAGTACTTC | CASISRGYQETQYF
NA | NA | TRBJ2-6 | TRBV29-1 | TGCAGCGTTTCACAGGGACCTGGGGCCAACGTCCTGACTTTC | CSVSQGPGANVLTF
NA | NA | TRBJ2-3 | TRBV18 | TGTGCCAGCTCACCATCGGCAGATACGCAGTATTTT | CASSPSADTQYF
NA | NA | TRBJ1-2 | TRBV15 | TGTGCCACCAGCTTTCCGGGGGTTGGCGGCTACACCTTC | CATSFPGVGGYTF
NA | NA | TRBJ2-7 | TRBV18 | TGTGCCAGCTCACATTTCTACGAGCAGTACTTC | CASSHFYEQYF
NA | NA | TRBJ1-2 | TRBV29-1 | TGCAGCGTTACGACCGGGCTCTATGGCTACACCTTC | CSVTTGLYGYTF
NA | NA | TRBJ1-6 | TRBV13 | TGTGCCAGCAGCTTGGGACTCAATAATTCACCCCTCCACTTT | CASSLGLNNSPLHF
NA | NA | TRBJ2-2 | TRBV19 | TGTGCCATTCCGGAGGACACCGGGGAGCTGTTTTTT | CAIPEDTGELFF
NA | TRBD1 | TRBJ2-2 | TRBV2 | TGTGCCAGCATTCGACAGGGGGCGGCGGGGGAGCTGTTTTTT | CASIRQGAAGELFF
NA | NA | TRBJ2-1 | TRBV11-2 | TGTGCCAGCAGCTCAAGGACGGAGACCTACAATGAGCAGTTCTTC | CASSSRTETYNEQFF
NA | NA | TRBJ2-7 | TRBV19 | TGTGCCAGTAGTCTTACGGCGAGGTCCCACGAGCAGTACTTC | CASSLTARSHEQYF
few | NA | TRBJ1-1 | TRBV11-2 | TGTGCCAGCAGCTTTACAAGGAACACTGAAGCTTTCTTT | CASSFTRNTEAFF
NA | NA | TRBJ1-2 | TRBV30 | TGTGCCTGGAGTGTAGATAACAGGGTAAACACCTTC | CAWSVDNRVNTF
NA | TRBD2 | TRBJ2-1 | TRBV19 | TGTGCCAGTAGTATTCTCCCTCCTGCGGGACTAGGCGCCAATGAGCAGTTCTTC | CASSILPPAGLGANEQFF